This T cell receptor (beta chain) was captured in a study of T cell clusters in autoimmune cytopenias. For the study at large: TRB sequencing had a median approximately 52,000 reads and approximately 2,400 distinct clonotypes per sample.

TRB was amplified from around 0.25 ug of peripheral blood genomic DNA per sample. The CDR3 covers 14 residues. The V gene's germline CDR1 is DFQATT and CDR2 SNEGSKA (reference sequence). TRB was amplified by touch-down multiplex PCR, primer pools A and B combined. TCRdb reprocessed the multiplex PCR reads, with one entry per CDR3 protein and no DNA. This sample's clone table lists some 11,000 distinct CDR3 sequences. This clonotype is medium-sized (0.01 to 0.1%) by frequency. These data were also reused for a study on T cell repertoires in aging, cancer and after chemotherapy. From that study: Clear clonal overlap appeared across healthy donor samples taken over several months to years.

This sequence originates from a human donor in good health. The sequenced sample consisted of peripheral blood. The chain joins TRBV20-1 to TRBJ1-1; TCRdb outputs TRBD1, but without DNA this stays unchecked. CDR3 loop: CSARRSGLNTEAFF.